Presented here are 16 T cell receptor beta chains from one specimen sequenced in a study of beta chain features in type 1 diabetes. Study results and limitations: Type 1 diabetes patients had TCRB CDR3s that were shorter (moderately but significantly so) in all four CD4+ subsets.

Their antigens remain unidentified. Isolated RNA was reverse transcribed in full, so expressed TCRB transcripts were sequenced. TCRdb's table, derived via immunoSEQ multiplex PCR, lists solely in-frame clones and lacks some. The sample holds 250,000 or so clones, approximately 15% seen once. Material for sequencing was naive CD4+ T cells from blood. These receptor sequences come from a man aged 30-40 years with type 1 diabetes.

The rearrangement joins TRBV25-1 to TRBJ1-6; D unresolved. This CDR3 is 15 amino acids long. Germline V gene sequence: CDR1 MGHDK, CDR2 SYGVNS. Trimming cost V 4 bases and J 9 bases, with 16 bases left between them. This CDR3 is CASSARVGQSSPLHF. The CDR3 nucleotides read TGTGCCAGCAGTGCGAGGGTCGGGCAAAGTTCACCCCTCCACTTT.

The table lists this clone with a few counts. The chain combines TRBV30 with TRBJ1-5; D might be TRBD1 (5 bases). Trimming shortened V by 0 bases and J by 3 bases, and 9 bases separated the two germline ends. Germline V gene lookup returns CDR1 GTSNPN and CDR2 SVGIG (reference sequence). CDR3 length equals 14 residues. CDR3 sequence (DNA): TGTGCCTGGAGTGTAGCAGGGCTCAATCAGCCCCAGCATTTT. Translation: CAWSVAGLNQPQHF. Full variable domain (rest looked up from reference TRBV30 and TRBJ1-5): SQTIHQWPATLVQPVGSPLSLECTVEGTSNPNLYWYRQAAGRGLQLLFYSVGIGQISSEVPQNLSASRPQDRQFILSSKKLLLSDSGFYLCAWSVAGLNQPQHFGDGTRLSIL.

This clone showed up just a few times. This chain uses TRBV19 with TRBJ1-1; D is possibly TRBD1 (6 bases). The germline V gene encodes CDR1 LNHDA and CDR2 SQIVND (reference sequence). The CDR3 runs to 15 residues. Trimming left V 5 bases short and J 1 base short, with 14 bases between. The CDR3 sequence: CASSSKTGWNTEAFF. As DNA, the CDR3 is TGTGCCAGTAGTTCAAAGACAGGCTGGAACACTGAAGCTTTCTTT.

This clone has more than one count but fewer than ten. CDR3 bases: TGTGCCAGCAGCTTACAGGCGGGAGGGCTGACCTACAATGAGCAGTTCTTC. This encodes CASSLQAGGLTYNEQFF. The chain links TRBV7-2 to TRBJ2-1; the match to TRBD2 covers 9 bases. After removal of 2 bases from V and 2 bases from J, the junction contained 7 bases not matched to a gene. CDR3 size: 17 residues. The germline V gene has CDR1 SGHTA and CDR2 FQGNSA.

The chain uses TRBV18 and TRBJ2-7, with 12 bases aligning to TRBD1. Trimming took 10 bases from V and 5 from J; bases not matched to a gene: 9. The CDR3 has 14 residues. The germline gives CDR1 KGHSH, CDR2 LQKENI. The CDR3 DNA sequence: TGTGCCACAAGTCGGGACAGGGGGCCCGACGAGCAGTACTTC. Protein: CATSRDRGPDEQYF.

This clone turned up a few times. The gene calls are TRBV30 and TRBJ1-2; 8 positions match TRBD1. This CDR3 has 15 residues. Germline V gene data show CDR1 as GTSNPN and CDR2 as SVGIG (reference sequence). V was clipped by 0 bases and J by 7 bases; unmatched bases: 10. The CDR3 DNA follows: TGTGCCTGGAGTGTACGGAGACAGGGGACGCGTGGCTACACCTTC. Translating it yields CAWSVRRQGTRGYTF.

Details on this clone: A read error may account for a junction end that differs from germline. J is TRBJ2-1 and V is TRBV25-1; D might be TRBD1 (6 bases). This CDR3 has 11 amino acids. Germline V gene sequence: CDR1 MGHDK, CDR2 SYGVNS. The CDR3 DNA follows: TGTGCCAGCAGTGGAGACAGGTCAGGAGTCTTC. The encoded protein is CASSGDRSGVF.

The chain recombines TRBV14 with TRBJ2-1, with a tentative D call TRBD1 (5 bases). The CDR3 is made up of 13 amino acids. In germline, CDR1 is SGHDN, CDR2 FVKESK. V was trimmed by 1 base and J by 13 bases, leaving 14 bases between them. CDR3 protein: CASSQVGPLPQFF. The CDR3 region has the DNA TGTGCCAGCAGCCAAGTGGGGCCTCTCCCCCAGTTCTTC.

Worth noting for this clone: Other DNA sequences in this sample translate to the same CDR3. The chain has TRBV29-1 and TRBJ2-7; no clear D gene. CDR1 and CDR2 from the germline V gene are SQVTM and ANQGSEA. This CDR3 is 12 amino acids long. V dropped 5 bases and J dropped 0 bases, with 8 bases sitting between them. The CDR3 spells CSVRVSSYEQYF. DNA of the CDR3: TGCAGCGTTCGGGTCAGCTCCTACGAGCAGTACTTC.

The sample holds a few counts of this clone. The chain recombines TRBV30 with TRBJ2-3; weak D call: TRBD1 (6 bases). V was clipped by 2 bases and J by 4 bases, with 16 bases between them. In germline, CDR1 is GTSNPN, CDR2 SVGIG (reference sequence). The CDR3 has 15 amino acids. CDR3 DNA: TGTGCCTGGAGTACCTCACCCAGGGGTCCAGATACGCAGTATTTT. It translates to CAWSTSPRGPDTQYF.

The chain recombines TRBV29-1 with TRBJ1-1, with D perhaps matching TRBD1 (5 bases). The CDR3 is made up of 14 amino acids. Trimming cost V 4 bases and J 5 bases, with 17 bases left between them. Germline CDR1 SQVTM, CDR2 ANQGSEA. DNA for the CDR3: TGCAGCGTTGTCGATGGGGCGAAAGGGACTGAAGCTTTCTTT. Protein product: CSVVDGAKGTEAFF.

The chain recombines TRBV5-1 with TRBJ2-7; 13 nucleotides match TRBD2. CDR3 size: 15 residues. The germline CDR1 and CDR2 sequences are SGHRS and YFSETQ. V was pared by 4 bases and J by 1 base, with 2 bases of the junction left unmatched. The CDR3 nucleotides are TGCGCCAGCAGCCGACTAGCGGGAGGTTCCTACGAGCAGTACTTC. Amino acids: CASSRLAGGSYEQYF.

This chain links TRBV15 with TRBJ2-7; D might be TRBD1 (6 bases). This CDR3 spans 15 amino acids. The ends were cut back, 5 bases at V and 2 bases at J, with 16 bases in the middle. CDR1 LNHNV and CDR2 YYDKDF come from the germline V gene (reference sequence). CDR3 bases: TGTGCCACCAGCGCACGGACAGCTGGCCCCTACGAGCAGTACTTC. Translated, it gives CATSARTAGPYEQYF.

This clone was seen a handful of times. V is TRBV19 and J is TRBJ1-2, with 9 bases fitting TRBD1. J lost 8 bases, V lost 6 bases, and 10 bases had no gene match. This CDR3 is built from 14 residues. From germline, CDR1 is LNHDA and CDR2 SQIVND (reference sequence). CDR3 sequence reads: CASRFPGTGYGYTF. DNA for the CDR3: TGTGCCAGTAGATTCCCCGGGACAGGGTACGGCTACACCTTC.

This clone turned up a few times. The chain uses TRBV19 and TRBJ1-5, with 7 bases fitting TRBD1. V lost 6 bases to trimming and J lost 5 bases; unmatched junction nucleotides: 10. The CDR3 consists of 15 residues. Germline V gene data show CDR1 as LNHDA and CDR2 as SQIVND (reference sequence). The CDR3 region has the DNA TGTGCCAGTAGCTCCTTGACAGGGAACGATCAGCCCCAGCATTTT. Protein: CASSSLTGNDQPQHF. Complete variable domain (other parts from reference TRBV19 and TRBJ1-5): DGGITQSPKYLFRKEGQNVTLSCEQNLNHDAMYWYRQDPGQGLRLIYYSQIVNDFQKGDIAEGYSVSREKKESFPLTVTSAQKNPTAFYLCASSSLTGNDQPQHFGDGTRLSIL.

There are a few counts of this clone. The chain employs TRBV7-9 and TRBJ2-5; TRBD2 is a possible D gene (6 bases). The germline CDR1 and CDR2 sequences are SEHNR and FQNEAQ (reference sequence). This CDR3 contains 15 residues. With 1 base removed from V and 1 base from J, the gap between germline ends came to 10 bases. The CDR3 coding sequence is TGTGCCAGCAGCTTAGTGGGGAGGCCCCAAGAGACCCAGTACTTC. Its translation is CASSLVGRPQETQYF.